The T cell receptor (beta chain) under discussion was sequenced for a study of blood T cell repertoires in COVID-19. The wider study: T cells, B-cell-depleted T cells, or PBMCs supplied cDNA or gDNA.

Original processing methods: Amplified reference gene primers provided the basis for estimating nucleated cell counts. Measured with immunoSEQ multiplex PCR; TCRdb has only the in-frame clones, and not every one. The DNA was the basis for D and trimming; V, J and clone size are from that table. The sample contains some 100,000 clones, about four fifths of which appear only once. V shed 2 bases and J shed 2 bases, with 9 bases lying between them. Germline V CDR1 and CDR2: LNHDA, SQIVND (reference sequence). This CDR3 comprises 14 residues. Sequencing used peripheral blood. This chain connects TRBV19 to TRBJ1-1; D may be TRBD1 (5 bases). This TCR was recovered from a human donor in a cohort sampled during active COVID-19. CDR3 amino acids: CASSIPGSNTEAFF. As DNA, the CDR3 is TGTGCCAGTAGTATACCAGGGTCTAACACTGAAGCTTTCTTT.